This section outlines one T cell receptor beta chain sequence together with its context. Its specificity is unknown. The data belong to a study of CD8 T cells in ankylosing spondylitis. V was trimmed by 0 bases and J by 5 bases, leaving 16 bases between them. CDR1 is KGHDR, CDR2 SFDVKD, per germline. CDR3 length: 17 amino acids. General observations from the study: Seemingly distinctive of ankylosing spondylitis blood was a TCR beta motif formed by eight highly homologous variants. Disease-linked clones reportedly concentrated significantly in matched ankylosing spondylitis synovial fluid. The disease-linked clones had a CD8+ phenotype and low blood frequencies.

A single record per CDR3 protein comes from TCRdb applying MiXCR to the 5' RACE reads. The sample comprises 75,000 to 95,000 distinct CDR3 sequences, approximately 9.6% of which are singletons, and 30% rests with the top ten. The genes are TRBV24-1 and TRBJ1-5, with D tentatively TRBD1 (5 bases). The sample comprised blood, either unsorted or a sorted T cell fraction (not recorded which). The TCR comes from a male donor with ankylosing spondylitis. Here the CDR3 DNA reads TGTGCCACCAGTGATTTGATATTGGGGGGGATGGATCAGCCCCAGCATTTT. The encoded protein is CATSDLILGGMDQPQHF.